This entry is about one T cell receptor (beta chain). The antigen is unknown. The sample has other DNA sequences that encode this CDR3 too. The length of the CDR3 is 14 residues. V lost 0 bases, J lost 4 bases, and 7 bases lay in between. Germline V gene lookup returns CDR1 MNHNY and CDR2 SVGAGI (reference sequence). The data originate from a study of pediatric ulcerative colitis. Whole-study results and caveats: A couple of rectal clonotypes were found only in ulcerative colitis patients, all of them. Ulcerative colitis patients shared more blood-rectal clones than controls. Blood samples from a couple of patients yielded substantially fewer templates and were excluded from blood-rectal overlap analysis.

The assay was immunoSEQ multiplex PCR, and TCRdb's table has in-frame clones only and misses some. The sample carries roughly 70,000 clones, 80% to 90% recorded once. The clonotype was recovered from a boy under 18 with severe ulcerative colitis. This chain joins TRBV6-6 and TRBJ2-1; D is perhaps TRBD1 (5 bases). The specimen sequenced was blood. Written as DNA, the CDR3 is TGTGCCAGCAGTTACTCCAGGGTATACAATGAGCAGTTCTTC. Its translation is CASSYSRVYNEQFF.